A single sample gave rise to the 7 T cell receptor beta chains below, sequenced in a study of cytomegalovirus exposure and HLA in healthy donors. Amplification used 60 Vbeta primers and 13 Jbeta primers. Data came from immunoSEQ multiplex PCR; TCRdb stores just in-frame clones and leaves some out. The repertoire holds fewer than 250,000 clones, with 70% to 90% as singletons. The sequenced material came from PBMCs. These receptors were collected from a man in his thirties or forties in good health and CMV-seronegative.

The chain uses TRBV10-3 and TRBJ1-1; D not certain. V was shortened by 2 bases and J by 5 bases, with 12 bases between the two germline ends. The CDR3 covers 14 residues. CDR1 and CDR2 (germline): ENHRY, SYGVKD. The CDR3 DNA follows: TGTGCCATCAGTGAGGGACGCCGGAGGACTGAAGCTTTCTTT. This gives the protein CAISEGRRRTEAFF.

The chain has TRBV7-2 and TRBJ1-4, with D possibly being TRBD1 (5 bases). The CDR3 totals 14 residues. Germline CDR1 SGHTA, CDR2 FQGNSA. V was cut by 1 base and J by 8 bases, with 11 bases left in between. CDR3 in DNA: TGTGCCAGCAGCTTAGGGGGGGGGATGGAAAAACTGTTTTTT. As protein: CASSLGGGMEKLFF.

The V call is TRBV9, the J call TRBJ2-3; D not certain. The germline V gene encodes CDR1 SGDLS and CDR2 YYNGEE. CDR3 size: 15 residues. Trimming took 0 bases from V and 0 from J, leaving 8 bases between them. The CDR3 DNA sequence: TGTGCCAGCAGCGTAGGGTCAGTTAGCACAGATACGCAGTATTTT. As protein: CASSVGSVSTDTQYF.

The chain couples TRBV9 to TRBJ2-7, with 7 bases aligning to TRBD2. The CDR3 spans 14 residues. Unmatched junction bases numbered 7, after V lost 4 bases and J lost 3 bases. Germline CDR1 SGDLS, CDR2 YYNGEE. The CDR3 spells CASSLGGGIYEQYF. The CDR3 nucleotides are TGTGCCAGCAGCTTGGGGGGGGGAATCTACGAGCAGTACTTC.

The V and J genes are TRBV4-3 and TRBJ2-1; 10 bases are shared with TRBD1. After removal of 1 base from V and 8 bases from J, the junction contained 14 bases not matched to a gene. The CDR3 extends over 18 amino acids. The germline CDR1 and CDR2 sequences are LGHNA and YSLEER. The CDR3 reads CASSQGKIGTGERDEQFF. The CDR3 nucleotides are TGCGCCAGCAGCCAAGGTAAAATCGGGACAGGGGAAAGGGATGAGCAGTTCTTC.

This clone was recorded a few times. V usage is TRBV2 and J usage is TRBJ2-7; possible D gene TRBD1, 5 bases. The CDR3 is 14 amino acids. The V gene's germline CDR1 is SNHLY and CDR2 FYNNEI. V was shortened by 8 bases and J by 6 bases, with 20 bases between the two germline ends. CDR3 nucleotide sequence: TGTGCCAGCGAAGGGGCGAGGCCGTCCAGCGAGCAGTACTTC. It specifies CASEGARPSSEQYF.

The chain's CDR3 is CASSLKAGLAGDEQFF. The DNA for the CDR3 is TGTGCCAGCAGCTTGAAGGCGGGACTAGCGGGGGATGAGCAGTTCTTC. The chain combines TRBV5-6 with TRBJ2-1; 14 nucleotides line up with TRBD2. In germline, CDR1 is SGHDT, CDR2 YYEEEE. The CDR3 runs 16 residues. V shed 1 base and J 8 bases; nucleotides not matched to a gene: 5.